This note documents a single T cell receptor (beta chain) sequence. The antigen is unknown. Blood sampling was done at baseline, cycle 4 day 1, and cycle 7 day 1. Sequencing was performed with immunoSEQ multiplex PCR; in TCRdb, only in-frame clones are kept and a portion is missing. This table holds 30,000 to 45,000 clones, roughly 82% found once. The germline V gene encodes CDR1 SGHRS and CDR2 YFSETQ. The length of the CDR3 is 16 residues. V lost 7 bases to trimming and J lost 4 bases; unmatched junction nucleotides: 10. The sample originates from a study of OX40 agonist ivuxolimab in advanced cancers. Notes on the study in general: Among T cells, CD8+ cells averaged more expanded clones than CD4+ cells.

Here the sequenced sample was CD4+ or CD8+ T cells sorted from blood, taken in a trial of the OX40 agonist ivuxolimab. This receptor was obtained from an adult with an advanced solid tumor such as melanoma, head and neck, liver or kidney cancer. This chain links TRBV5-1 with TRBJ2-3, with 12 bases that match TRBD2. The CDR3 nucleotides read TGCGCCAGCGGGCTAGCGGGGGGGCCAGTAGCAGATACGCAGTATTTT. Its protein product is CASGLAGGPVADTQYF.